This T cell receptor (beta chain) derives from a study of T cell repertoires in cytomegalovirus infection. Study background: Public TCR beta signatures indicated both CMV infection and matching HLA type. Study-wide findings and caveats: Cumulative public TCR beta family frequency identified carriers of CMV plus the relevant HLA. The response measured ex vivo was dominated by TCR beta clonotypes (HLA-C-restricted and CMV-specific).

The CDR3 is 12 residues long. V dropped 6 bases and J dropped 8 bases, with 13 bases sitting between them. One entry per CDR3 protein, called by TCRdb with MiXCR from the reads. The table shows about 770,000 distinct CDR3 sequences, with about 29% occurring only once. A word on this clonotype: Antigen unknown.

This receptor was identified in a human donor in good health (CMV status not recorded). Some clones in this sample may be carry-over from other donors' samples. The sample consisted of cultured CD8+ T cells from PBMCs, taken from culture after CMV antigen stimulation. The chain joins TRBV12-3 or TRBV12-4 to TRBJ1-2; D perhaps matches TRBD1 (5 bases). The CDR3 region is CASSPPGPGYTF. DNA for the CDR3: TGTGCCAGCAGCCCTCCGGGACCGGGCTACACCTTC.